The clone carrying this TCR beta chain was seen more than once but under ten times. Its antigen is still unknown. Treatment given: oral pan-JAK inhibitor, 5-10 mg twice daily. Extracted RNA was reverse transcribed, and the resulting cDNA served as sequencing template. The protocol was immunoSEQ multiplex PCR, while the TCRdb copy is restricted to in-frame clones and leaves out a portion. The sample lists some 100,000 clones, around 44% seen once, with less than 20% in the top ten. The data were obtained in a study of CD8+ T cells in alopecia areata. Study observations and caveats: Many of the expanded lesional clones endured in scalp and blood while on tofacitinib.

Sequenced here: CD8+ T cells sorted from blood, sampled at week 24, from a patient treated with tofacitinib. This sequence was found in a human donor with alopecia areata.

The CDR3: CASSQEWEIITNTQYF. CDR3 sequence (DNA): TGCGCCAGCAGCCAAGAATGGGAGATCATAACCAATACGCAGTATTTT. The chain uses TRBV4-1 and TRBJ2-3; D might be TRBD2 (5 bases). This CDR3 contains 16 residues. Germline lookup yields CDR1 MGHRA and CDR2 YSYEKL. The V and J ends lost 0 bases and 7 bases respectively, with 17 bases between them.